This entry lists 27 T cell receptor beta chains sequenced from one sample in a study of blood T cell repertoires in COVID-19. Method: immunoSEQ multiplex PCR; TCRdb's copy keeps in-frame clones and lacks some. The sample includes some 300,000 clones, about 90% seen only once; the top ten take approximately 6.5%. The sample was peripheral blood. Every receptor here comes from a woman between 50 and 59 years old with COVID-19, enrolled during active disease.

The rearrangement joins TRBV21-1 to TRBJ1-5; the DNA was not used to check the table's D call, TRBD1. TRBV21-1 is assigned pseudogene status. This CDR3 contains 15 residues. CDR3 sequence reads: CASSNRQGINQPQHF. For the CDR3, the DNA is TGTGCCAGCAGCAATCGCCAGGGTATCAATCAGCCCCAGCATTTT.

This clone was picked up a small number of times. The chain links TRBV5-4 to TRBJ2-2; 10 bases are a match to TRBD2. Germline V gene lookup returns CDR1 SGHNT and CDR2 YYREEE (reference sequence). The CDR3 length is 16 residues. V gave up 4 bases and J gave up 1 base; unmatched junction bases: 4. CDR3 coding DNA: TGTGCCAGCAGCCCCGGACTAGCGGTGAACACCGGGGAGCTGTTTTTT. Protein product: CASSPGLAVNTGELFF. Filled out from reference TRBV5-4 and TRBJ2-2, the complete variable domain reads ETGVTQSPTHLIKTRGQQVTLRCSSQSGHNTVSWYQQALGQGPQFIFQYYREEENGRGNFPPRFSGLQFPNYSSELNVNALELDDSALYLCASSPGLAVNTGELFFGEGSRLTVL.

The chain employs TRBV5-4 and TRBJ1-3; D unclear. The germline V gene has CDR1 SGHNT and CDR2 YYREEE (reference sequence). V was pared by 0 bases and J by 2 bases, with 12 bases between. The CDR3 is 16 amino acids. The chain's CDR3 is CASSLGMERPGNTIYF. CDR3 nucleotides: TGTGCCAGCAGCTTGGGAATGGAGAGACCTGGAAACACCATATATTTT.

This chain joins TRBV7-3 and TRBJ2-1, with 11 bases matching TRBD2. Germline trimming cut 5 bases from V and 8 bases from J; bases unmatched to any gene: 14. Germline assignment: CDR1 SGHTA and CDR2 FQGTGA. The CDR3 extends over 17 amino acids. DNA for the CDR3: TGTGCCAGCAGCAAAACCGGGACTAGCGGCCAGTGGGATGAGCAGTTCTTC. Translated: CASSKTGTSGQWDEQFF.

The rearrangement joins TRBV19 to TRBJ2-1; TRBD2 matches 12 bases. The junction had 8 bases not matched to a gene; V was cut back by 4 bases and J by 4 bases. CDR3 length: 17 amino acids. The germline CDR1 and CDR2 sequences are LNHDA and SQIVND (reference sequence). The CDR3 DNA follows: TGTGCCAGTAGTACAGGACTAGCGGGGAGACGGTACAATGAGCAGTTCTTC. This sequence encodes CASSTGLAGRRYNEQFF.

The chain couples TRBV30 to TRBJ2-3; 11 nucleotides agree with TRBD2. After removal of 3 bases from V and 6 bases from J, the junction contained 5 bases not matched to a gene. This CDR3 is built from 14 residues. Germline V CDR1 and CDR2: GTSNPN, SVGIG (reference sequence). CDR3 DNA sequence: TGTGCCTGGAGGACTAGCGGGGTTGGGGATACGCAGTATTTT. Protein: CAWRTSGVGDTQYF.

V and J are TRBV27 and TRBJ1-1; D is undetermined. The CDR3 has 15 residues. Trimming stripped 4 bases from V and 0 bases from J, with 12 bases between. Germline lookup yields CDR1 MNHEY and CDR2 SMNVEV (reference sequence). CDR3 nucleotides: TGTGCCAGCAGTTATGCCCACGGGTTGAACACTGAAGCTTTCTTT. This translates into CASSYAHGLNTEAFF.

The chain recombines TRBV10-1 with TRBJ2-3, with TRBD2 matching over 9 bases. The V segment lost 6 bases and the J segment 1 base; nucleotides outside the gene matches: 5. CDR3 length: 15 amino acids. Germline CDR1 and CDR2: WNHNN and SYGVQD (reference sequence). In DNA form, the CDR3 reads TGCGCCAGCAGCATAGCGGGAGTCGGCACAGATACGCAGTATTTT. Its protein product is CASSIAGVGTDTQYF.

This sequence joins TRBV6-5 and TRBJ1-2; D uncertain. CDR3 size: 15 residues. Germline assignment: CDR1 MNHEY and CDR2 SVGAGI. V lost 4 bases and J 4 bases, leaving 16 bases between the germline ends. CDR3 amino acids: CASSSLDSPPYGYTF. CDR3 coding DNA: TGTGCCAGCAGTTCCTTGGACTCGCCCCCCTATGGCTACACCTTC.

The chain combines TRBV29-1 with TRBJ1-1; D not resolved. The CDR3 is 12 residues long. Germline loops: CDR1 SQVTM, CDR2 ANQGSEA. The V end lost 8 bases, the J end lost 6 bases, and 16 bases lay between the germline ends. CDR3 sequence: CSLSEGKSEAFF. The CDR3 coding sequence is TGCAGCCTTTCGGAGGGAAAGTCTGAAGCTTTCTTT.

This chain joins TRBV7-3 and TRBJ1-2; 7 bases map to TRBD1. Germline V gene data show CDR1 as SGHTA and CDR2 as FQGTGA. The CDR3 covers 18 residues. The J segment lost 3 bases and the V segment lost 2 bases, leaving 15 bases of the junction unmatched. CDR3 sequence (DNA): TGTGCCAGCAGCTTAGATGGCAGGGGGAAGGAGTGGGACTATGGCTACACCTTC. It translates to CASSLDGRGKEWDYGYTF.

The chain couples TRBV4-1 to TRBJ1-1; 11 bases are a match to TRBD1. Germline loops: CDR1 MGHRA, CDR2 YSYEKL. The CDR3 is made up of 17 amino acids. Germline trimming cut 3 bases from V and 2 bases from J; bases unmatched to any gene: 8. CDR3 coding DNA: TGCGCCAGCAGCCATAAGGGACAGGGGGTTATTAACACTGAAGCTTTCTTT. Translated: CASSHKGQGVINTEAFF.

V and J are TRBV9 and TRBJ2-1; 9 nucleotides agree with TRBD1. CDR3 length: 15 residues. Germline trimming cut 2 bases from V and 7 bases from J; bases unmatched to any gene: 7. Germline-derived CDR1 and CDR2 are SGDLS and YYNGEE. Written as DNA, the CDR3 is TGTGCCAGCAGCGTCCTCACAGGGGGCTCAAATGAGCAGTTCTTC. Encoded protein: CASSVLTGGSNEQFF.

The chain is built from TRBV6-2 or TRBV6-3 and TRBJ1-2; D remains ambiguous. Germline V gene data show CDR1 as MNHEY and CDR2 as SVGEGT. This CDR3 is 15 amino acids long. V shed 6 bases and J shed 4 bases, with 18 bases lying between them. CDR3 sequence reads: CASSQPRQTSYGYTF. The CDR3 DNA is TGTGCCAGCAGCCAACCGCGGCAGACGTCCTATGGCTACACCTTC.

The V gene is TRBV5-6, the J gene TRBJ1-1; possible D gene TRBD1, 6 bases. Germline assignment: CDR1 SGHDT and CDR2 YYEEEE. The CDR3 has 14 amino acids. Between the trimmed V and J ends, which lost 2 bases and 0 bases, there was a span of 8 bases. The CDR3 DNA is TGTGCCAGCAGCTTCGGGACACTGAACACTGAAGCTTTCTTT. Its translation: CASSFGTLNTEAFF.

In this sample, this clone turned up a few times. The chain has TRBV7-2 and TRBJ2-2, with 8 bases matching TRBD1. Germline CDR1 and CDR2: SGHTA and FQGNSA. This CDR3 region has 18 residues. V trimming: 1 base; J trimming: 1 base; junction bases outside the gene matches: 8. The CDR3 DNA follows: TGTGCCAGCAGCTTAGTAAACTCCGGGACAGGGAACACCGGGGAGCTGTTTTTT. Translated: CASSLVNSGTGNTGELFF. The variable domain in full, completed from reference TRBV7-2 and TRBJ2-2, reads GAGVSQSPSNKVTEKGKDVELRCDPISGHTALYWYRQSLGQGLEFLIYFQGNSAPDKSGLPSDRFSAERTGGSVSTLTIQRTQQEDSAVYLCASSLVNSGTGNTGELFFGEGSRLTVL.

J is TRBJ2-3 and V is TRBV19; D is ambiguous. Germline V lookup: CDR1 LNHDA, CDR2 SQIVND (reference sequence). Between the trimmed V and J ends, which lost 1 base and 6 bases, there was a span of 11 bases. The CDR3 is made up of 14 amino acids. The CDR3 region has the DNA TGTGCCAGTAGTATAGCGGCGGCCGGTGATACGCAGTATTTT. It specifies CASSIAAAGDTQYF.

The chain is built from TRBV9 and TRBJ2-1; TRBD2 matches 11 bases. This CDR3 region has 19 residues. V lost 1 base to trimming and J lost 6 bases; unmatched junction nucleotides: 15. CDR1 and CDR2 (germline): SGDLS, YYNGEE. The CDR3: CASSVIGLAGKGYPNEQFF. Written as DNA, the CDR3 is TGTGCCAGCAGCGTAATTGGACTAGCGGGCAAGGGCTACCCCAATGAGCAGTTCTTC.

The gene calls are TRBV30 and TRBJ2-7; D is possibly TRBD2 (5 bases). Germline V gives CDR1 GTSNPN, CDR2 SVGIG (reference sequence). Trimming stripped 2 bases from V and 5 bases from J, with 13 bases between. The CDR3 loop spans 13 amino acids. The CDR3 protein is CAWSPSRVNEQYF. Here the CDR3 DNA reads TGTGCCTGGAGTCCTTCGAGGGTTAACGAGCAGTACTTC.

This rearrangement joins TRBV18 to TRBJ2-7; 11 nucleotides line up with TRBD1. Germline values: CDR1 KGHSH, CDR2 LQKENI. V lost 4 bases to trimming and J lost 4 bases; unmatched junction nucleotides: 6. This CDR3 spans 15 amino acids. The CDR3 here is CASSRMGQGGYEQYF. As DNA, the CDR3 is TGTGCCAGCTCACGGATGGGACAGGGGGGGTACGAGCAGTACTTC. The whole variable domain, remainder taken from reference TRBV18 and TRBJ2-7, is NAGVMQNPRHLVRRRGQEARLRCSPMKGHSHVYWYRQLPEEGLKFMVYLQKENIIDESGMPKERFSAEFPKEGPSILRIQQVVRGDSAAYFCASSRMGQGGYEQYFGPGTRLTVT.

V usage is TRBV29-1 and J usage is TRBJ1-2; maybe TRBD1 (6 bases). V lost 7 bases and J lost 2, with 14 bases in between. The CDR3 contains 13 residues. The V gene's germline CDR1 is SQVTM and CDR2 ANQGSEA. The CDR3 nucleotides are TGCAGCGCTGGGGGGGCAGGGAACTATGGCTACACCTTC. Translated: CSAGGAGNYGYTF. Full variable domain (remainder filled in from reference TRBV29-1 and TRBJ1-2): SAVISQKPSRDICQRGTSLTIQCQVDSQVTMMFWYRQQPGQSLTLIATANQGSEATYESGFVIDKFPISRPNLTFSTLTVSNMSPEDSSIYLCSAGGAGNYGYTFGSGTRLTVV.

The rearrangement uses TRBV4-2 and TRBJ2-5; 12 bases match TRBD2. The CDR3 extends over 16 amino acids. Unmatched junction bases numbered 2, after V lost 1 base and J lost 2 bases. Germline loops: CDR1 LGHNA, CDR2 YNFKEQ. The CDR3 nucleotides are TGTGCCAGCAGCCAAGCTAGCGGGGGGGGTCAAGAGACCCAGTACTTC. Protein: CASSQASGGGQETQYF.

The chain uses TRBV6-5 and TRBJ2-5; D is possibly TRBD1 (6 bases). Germline CDR1 is MNHEY and CDR2 is SVGAGI. This CDR3 spans 13 amino acids. Trimming cost V 11 bases and J 4 bases, with 17 bases left between them. This chain's CDR3 is CAGNTYRAETQYF. The CDR3 DNA follows: TGTGCCGGCAACACTTACAGGGCAGAGACCCAGTACTTC.

This clone was recorded only once. This rearrangement joins TRBV6-5 to TRBJ1-5; 9 bases map to TRBD1. CDR1 and CDR2 (germline): MNHEY, SVGAGI. With 5 bases clipped from V and 2 bases from J, the junction kept 4 bases outside the gene matches. This CDR3 spans 15 amino acids. DNA of the CDR3: TGTGCCAGCAGTCAACAGGGGGCTGGCAATCAGCCCCAGCATTTT. Translated, it gives CASSQQGAGNQPQHF.

CDR3 in DNA: TGTGCCATCAGTGACCGGGGGGAGCACGAAGCTTTCTTT. Translation: CAISDRGEHEAFF. The chain employs TRBV10-3 and TRBJ1-1; D perhaps matches TRBD1 (5 bases). Germline CDR1 reads ENHRY; CDR2 reads SYGVKD. The CDR3 totals 13 residues. V was shortened by 3 bases and J by 8 bases, with 13 bases between the two germline ends.

The genes are TRBV5-1 and TRBJ1-4; unclear D gene. V lost 0 bases, J lost 5 bases, and 11 bases lay in between. In germline, CDR1 is SGHRS, CDR2 YFSETQ. The CDR3 totals 15 residues. The CDR3 region is CASSLGPPSNEKLFF. CDR3 bases: TGCGCCAGCAGCTTGGGGCCACCATCCAATGAAAAACTGTTTTTT.

This chain's CDR3 is CASRRPDRDSGELFF. The DNA for the CDR3 is TGTGCCAGCAGGCGACCCGACAGGGATTCCGGGGAGCTGTTTTTT. This chain joins TRBV6-5 and TRBJ2-2; TRBD1 matches at 7 bases. This CDR3 is 15 amino acids long. Germline V lookup: CDR1 MNHEY, CDR2 SVGAGI. The V and J ends lost 6 bases and 6 bases, in that order; junction bases with no gene match: 10.